These 18 T cell receptor beta chains were sequenced from one sample in a study of OX40 agonist ivuxolimab in advanced cancers. Some clones are missing from TCRdb's copy, which holds only in-frame ones; the method was immunoSEQ multiplex PCR. The data show approximately 60,000 clones, approximately 87% seen once. Sequences were derived from CD4+ or CD8+ T cells sorted from blood, sampled in a trial of the OX40 agonist ivuxolimab. These receptors all come from an adult with an advanced solid tumor such as melanoma, head and neck, liver or kidney cancer.

This clone has only one observation. The chain carries TRBV4-2 and TRBJ2-7; 9 bases are shared with TRBD2. Germline CDR1 and CDR2: LGHNA and YNFKEQ. The J segment lost 5 bases and the V segment lost 1 base, leaving 6 bases of the junction unmatched. CDR3 length: 15 residues. The CDR3 DNA sequence: TGTGCCAGCAGCCAAGGACTAGCGGTAAGAAACGAGCAGTACTTC. Protein product: CASSQGLAVRNEQYF.

The V gene is TRBV19, the J gene TRBJ1-1; D not resolved. V was trimmed by 5 bases and J by 0 bases, leaving 4 bases between them. This CDR3 comprises 12 residues. Germline loops: CDR1 LNHDA, CDR2 SQIVND (reference sequence). CDR3 amino acids: CASSDLNTEAFF. CDR3 sequence (DNA): TGTGCCAGTAGTGACTTGAACACTGAAGCTTTCTTT.

This chain links TRBV5-1 with TRBJ2-7; weak D call: TRBD1 (5 bases). V was pared by 0 bases and J by 0 bases, with 10 bases between. This CDR3 region has 15 residues. The V gene's germline CDR1 is SGHRS and CDR2 YFSETQ. In nucleotides, the CDR3 is TGCGCCAGCAGCTTGGGGCAGGGATTCTCCTACGAGCAGTACTTC. Protein product: CASSLGQGFSYEQYF.

The chain recombines TRBV19 with TRBJ1-4, with D possibly matching TRBD1 (6 bases). Trimming took 6 bases from V and 5 from J, leaving 13 bases between them. CDR1 LNHDA and CDR2 SQIVND come from the germline V gene (reference sequence). The CDR3 contains 14 residues. CDR3 sequence reads: CASRGAYRNEKLFF. For the CDR3, the DNA is TGTGCCAGTAGGGGGGCCTACCGGAATGAAAAACTGTTTTTT.

This rearrangement joins TRBV7-8 to TRBJ1-5; 7 bases are shared with TRBD1. This CDR3 has 14 amino acids. The germline CDR1 and CDR2 sequences are SGHVS and FQNEAQ. Trimming removed 5 bases from V and 3 bases from J; junction bases left unmatched: 4. The CDR3 DNA reads as TGTGCCAGCAGCACCGACAGGGACAATCAGCCCCAGCATTTT. It is translated as CASSTDRDNQPQHF.

The chain links TRBV27 to TRBJ2-3; TRBD1 or TRBD2 may be the D gene (5 bases each). From germline, CDR1 is MNHEY and CDR2 SMNVEV (reference sequence). This CDR3 is 14 amino acids long. Trimming cost V 5 bases and J 6 bases, with 15 bases left between them. The CDR3 bases are TGTGCCAGCAGTCCAGGGACGGGAAGGGATACGCAGTATTTT. It encodes CASSPGTGRDTQYF.

This chain connects TRBV7-2 to TRBJ1-5, with no clear D. The CDR3 totals 13 residues. Trimming shortened V by 0 bases and J by 3 bases, and 3 bases separated the two germline ends. Looked up from germline, CDR1 is SGHTA and CDR2 is FQGNSA. CDR3 coding DNA: TGTGCCAGCAGCTTAGCGTACAATCAGCCCCAGCATTTT. Translation gives CASSLAYNQPQHF. The full variable domain, rest sourced from reference TRBV7-2 and TRBJ1-5, is GAGVSQSPSNKVTEKGKDVELRCDPISGHTALYWYRQSLGQGLEFLIYFQGNSAPDKSGLPSDRFSAERTGGSVSTLTIQRTQQEDSAVYLCASSLAYNQPQHFGDGTRLSIL.

The chain carries TRBV29-1 and TRBJ2-2; unclear D gene. Deletions cut 3 bases from V and 1 base from J, with 9 bases between. Germline V gene sequence: CDR1 SQVTM, CDR2 ANQGSEA. This CDR3 comprises 14 residues. The CDR3 region is CSVDKGGNTGELFF. CDR3 in DNA: TGCAGCGTTGACAAGGGTGGGAACACCGGGGAGCTGTTTTTT.

The chain employs TRBV23-1 and TRBJ1-4; 9 bases match TRBD1. TRBV23-1 is placed among ORFs of uncertain function. V was pared by 2 bases and J by 7 bases, with 5 bases of the junction left unmatched. The CDR3 covers 15 residues. CDR3: CASSQPDRGSEKLFF. The CDR3 DNA reads TGCGCCAGCAGTCAACCGGACAGGGGATCTGAAAAACTGTTTTTT.

The V call is TRBV15, the J call TRBJ2-1; TRBD2 might be the D (5 bases). CDR1 is LNHNV and CDR2 is YYDKDF in the germline V gene (reference sequence). CDR3 length equals 16 residues. Trimming shortened V by 5 bases and J by 10 bases, and 24 bases separated the two germline ends. CDR3 coding DNA: TGTGCCACCAGCTCCCGCGGAGCTGCGGTGACGGGGGAGCAGTTCTTC. Translation: CATSSRGAAVTGEQFF.

The chain carries TRBV27 and TRBJ1-2; possibly TRBD1 for D (5 bases). V gave up 3 bases and J gave up 0 bases, with 14 bases separating them. Germline-derived CDR1 and CDR2 are MNHEY and SMNVEV (reference sequence). This CDR3 spans 16 amino acids. The CDR3 loop reads CASSFGSGRANYGYTF. The CDR3 nucleotides read TGTGCCAGCAGTTTTGGGTCGGGGCGAGCTAACTATGGCTACACCTTC.

The chain is built from TRBV10-2 and TRBJ2-7, with 10 positions matching TRBD2. Germline CDR1 is WSHSY and CDR2 is SAAADI. The V gene end was trimmed by 2 bases and the J gene end by 1 base; junction bases not matched to a gene: 8. There are 17 residues in the CDR3. The CDR3 DNA reads as TGCGCCAGCAGTGAGACCCCGACTAGCGGGTATTCCTACGAGCAGTACTTC. Its translation is CASSETPTSGYSYEQYF.

J is TRBJ2-2 and V is TRBV7-2, with D maybe TRBD2 (5 bases). V was cut by 5 bases and J by 4 bases, with 11 bases left in between. Germline CDR1 is SGHTA and CDR2 is FQGNSA. CDR3 length equals 14 residues. CDR3 in amino acids: CASSLDWGTGELFF. The DNA for the CDR3 is TGTGCCAGCAGCCTGGACTGGGGCACCGGGGAGCTGTTTTTT.

J is TRBJ1-1 and V is TRBV4-2; a weak D match, TRBD1 (5 bases). The CDR3 loop spans 14 amino acids. Germline V gene data show CDR1 as LGHNA and CDR2 as YNFKEQ. Trimming left V 6 bases short and J 0 bases short, with 11 bases between. This chain's CDR3 is CASSTGAMNTEAFF. The DNA of the CDR3 is TGTGCCAGCAGTACAGGTGCGATGAACACTGAAGCTTTCTTT.

The rearrangement uses TRBV11-1 and TRBJ1-2; the match to TRBD1 covers 9 bases. Germline V lookup: CDR1 SGHAT, CDR2 FQDESV (reference sequence). V lost 5 bases to trimming and J lost 4 bases; unmatched junction nucleotides: 14. The CDR3 is 17 amino acids. CDR3 nucleotides: TGTGCCAGCAGCCATCCGGGGGACAGGGCTGATATCTATGGCTACACCTTC. It is translated as CASSHPGDRADIYGYTF. The variable domain in full, with the rest retrieved from reference TRBV11-1 and TRBJ1-2, is EAEVAQSPRYKITEKSQAVAFWCDPISGHATLYWYRQILGQGPELLVQFQDESVVDDSQLPKDRFSAERLKGVDSTLKIQPAELGDSAMYLCASSHPGDRADIYGYTFGSGTRLTVV.

The V gene is TRBV6-6, the J gene TRBJ2-5; D possibly matches TRBD1 or TRBD2 (5 bases each). V was trimmed by 5 bases and J by 1 base, leaving 14 bases between them. This CDR3 has 15 residues. The V gene's germline CDR1 is MNHNY and CDR2 SVGAGI (reference sequence). The CDR3 coding sequence is TGTGCCAGCAGTCAGGGAAGAGGGCTCCAAGAGACCCAGTACTTC. Translating it yields CASSQGRGLQETQYF.

This clone was seen just once. The chain links TRBV19 to TRBJ2-7; D remains unclear. Germline loops: CDR1 LNHDA, CDR2 SQIVND (reference sequence). This CDR3 is 12 amino acids long. V lost 10 bases and J 4 bases, leaving 14 bases between the germline ends. The CDR3 region has the DNA TGTGCCACCCGGCGAAGGGAATACGAGCAGTACTTC. Translating gives CATRRREYEQYF.

This chain connects TRBV28 to TRBJ2-7; 7 nucleotides align to TRBD1. Germline V CDR1 and CDR2: MDHEN, SYDVKM. This CDR3 has 15 residues. V trimming: 1 base; J trimming: 4 bases; junction bases outside the gene matches: 7. In DNA, the CDR3 is TGTGCCAGCAGTTTATTGGCAGGGGGATCGTACGAGCAGTACTTC. It codes for CASSLLAGGSYEQYF.